This T cell receptor beta chain was identified in a study of blood T cell repertoires in COVID-19. About the research overall: Some COVID-19 samples were acute and others convalescent; all came from the United States, Italy and Spain. Sample material is recorded as cDNA or gDNA derived from T cells, B-cell-depleted T cells, or PBMCs.

In the authors' methods: Nucleated cell number was recorded as an estimate derived from reference gene primer amplification. The protocol was immunoSEQ multiplex PCR, while the TCRdb copy is restricted to in-frame clones and leaves out a portion. The V and J calls and clone size are taken from that table; D and trimming were inferred from the DNA. The sample holds some 150,000 clones, roughly 84% seen once. There are 15 residues in the CDR3. Germline loops: CDR1 GTSNPN, CDR2 SVGIG (reference sequence). With V trimmed by 3 bases and J by 6 bases, 12 bases remained unmatched. Exposed participants came across a COVID-19 case within 2 weeks before study entry.

Input material: PBMCs or T cells enriched from blood (not recorded which). V usage is TRBV30 and J usage is TRBJ1-2, with 8 bases fitting TRBD1. The sequence was obtained from a woman aged 45-65 years who had been exposed to COVID-19. The CDR3 DNA reads as TGTGCCTGGAGAAACCACAGGGGGGCGCGTGATGGCTACACCTTC. Translating gives CAWRNHRGARDGYTF.